Listed below are T cell receptor beta chains from one sample, sequenced in a study of cytomegalovirus exposure and HLA in healthy donors. Here immunoSEQ multiplex PCR was the method, and the copy in TCRdb shows in-frame clones only, minus some. The sample has about 100,000 clones, roughly four fifths seen once. Sequences were obtained from PBMCs. The receptors here all came from a male donor in good health and CMV-seropositive. Each CDR3 is given with its conserved first and last residue. The D gene is left open where the match is weak. Clone size is given for some rows only: seen once, a few or many times, or a class if the clone is expanded.

v_gene	abundance	d_gene	j_gene	CDR3aa	CDR3nt
TRBV25-1	.	.	TRBJ1-2	CASSEYGVWAF	TGTGCCAGCAGTGAATACGGGGTTTGGGCCTTC
TRBV7-2	few	.	TRBJ1-2	CASRPGSGLYGYTF	TGTGCCAGCAGACCCGGGAGTGGGTTATATGGCTACACCTTC
TRBV27	.	TRBD1	TRBJ1-2	CASSFRGLYGYTF	TGTGCCAGCAGCTTCAGGGGGCTTTATGGCTACACCTTC
TRBV27	.	TRBD2	TRBJ2-5	CASSPFAGGPREQYF	TGTGCCAGCAGTCCCTTTGCGGGGGGGCCTCGGGAGCAGTACTTC
TRBV5-5	.	.	TRBJ1-1	CASSLQGNTEAFF	TGTGCCAGCAGCTTGCAGGGGAACACTGAAGCTTTCTTT
TRBV19	once	TRBD2	TRBJ2-7	CASSMRTSGGAYEQYF	TGTGCCAGTAGTATGAGGACTAGCGGGGGGGCCTACGAGCAGTACTTC
TRBV4-2	few	.	TRBJ1-5	CASSQDTGSHQPQHF	TGTGCCAGCAGCCAAGATACGGGTAGCCATCAGCCCCAGCATTTT
TRBV5-1	.	.	TRBJ2-1	CASSLDTDSYNEQFF	TGCGCCAGCAGCTTGGATACTGATTCCTACAATGAGCAGTTCTTC
TRBV19	.	.	TRBJ2-1	CASSIAAGYNEQFF	TGTGCCAGTAGTATAGCGGCGGGCTACAATGAGCAGTTCTTC
TRBV7-9	.	.	TRBJ1-2	CASSLALGGDGYTF	TGTGCCAGCAGCTTAGCGCTCGGAGGGGATGGCTACACCTTC
TRBV10-3	.	.	TRBJ2-2	CASFRVDTGELFF	TGTGCCTCGTTCAGGGTCGACACCGGGGAGCTGTTTTTT
TRBV2	.	TRBD1	TRBJ2-1	CASSEAPTGDARQFF	TGTGCCAGCAGTGAAGCCCCGACAGGGGACGCCAGGCAGTTCTTC
TRBV28	.	.	TRBJ2-5	CASSLNRVGTQYF	TGTGCCAGCAGTTTAAACAGGGTCGGGACCCAGTACTTC
TRBV6-1	.	TRBD1	TRBJ2-5	CASGDRAPETQYF	TGTGCCAGCGGAGACAGGGCTCCCGAGACCCAGTACTTC
TRBV9	.	.	TRBJ1-4	CASSVGQGLEKLFF	TGTGCCAGCAGCGTGGGGCAGGGGCTTGAAAAACTGTTTTTT